The next 28 T cell receptor beta chains were all read from a single sample in a study of cytomegalovirus exposure and HLA in healthy donors. The PCR contained 60 Vbeta and 13 Jbeta primers. TCRdb's copy holds only in-frame clones and misses some; the assay was immunoSEQ multiplex PCR. The table has fewer than 250,000 clones, about 83% seen once. Sequencing was carried out using PBMCs. The origin of the receptors is a human donor in good health.

This clone was recorded a few times. J is TRBJ1-2 and V is TRBV4-1; 7 positions match TRBD1. Germline loops: CDR1 MGHRA, CDR2 YSYEKL. Losses at the gene ends were 1 base for V and 0 bases for J; bases not matched to a gene: 2. The CDR3 covers 15 residues. CDR3 loop: CASSQADRANYGYTF. The DNA of the CDR3 is TGCGCCAGCAGCCAAGCTGACAGGGCTAACTATGGCTACACCTTC.

This chain links TRBV11-2 with TRBJ1-1; D may be TRBD1 (5 bases). CDR3 length: 14 amino acids. In germline, CDR1 is SGHAT, CDR2 FQNNGV. V was pared by 2 bases and J by 1 base, with 8 bases between. The CDR3 loop is CASSLQGENTEAFF. Written as DNA, the CDR3 is TGTGCCAGCAGCTTACAGGGCGAGAACACTGAAGCTTTCTTT.

This chain connects TRBV9 to TRBJ1-2; the D is unclear. Germline CDR1 is SGDLS and CDR2 is YYNGEE. Trimming cost V 0 bases and J 3 bases, with 9 bases left between them. The CDR3 covers 14 residues. CDR3 sequence: CASSVGSQDYGYTF. The CDR3 DNA is TGTGCCAGCAGCGTAGGATCTCAGGACTATGGCTACACCTTC.

The chain links TRBV6-6 to TRBJ2-7; 8 positions match TRBD2. V lost 4 bases to trimming and J lost 5 bases; unmatched junction nucleotides: 10. The CDR3 length is 15 residues. Per the germline V gene, CDR1 is MNHNY and CDR2 is SVGAGI (reference sequence). The CDR3 protein is CASSFPSGSSHEQYF. The DNA of the CDR3 is TGTGCCAGCAGTTTCCCTAGCGGGTCGAGCCACGAGCAGTACTTC.

The chain couples TRBV6-1 to TRBJ2-4, with D maybe TRBD1 (5 bases). V was cut by 0 bases and J by 6 bases, with 6 bases left in between. The CDR3 covers 13 residues. Germline assignment: CDR1 MNHNS and CDR2 SASEGT. The DNA for the CDR3 is TGTGCCAGCAGTGAAGCAAGGGGAAACATTCAGTACTTC. Protein: CASSEARGNIQYF.

This clone was seen a few times. The chain is built from TRBV5-1 and TRBJ2-3; 11 nucleotides line up with TRBD2. Germline lookup yields CDR1 SGHRS and CDR2 YFSETQ. This CDR3 comprises 16 residues. J gave up 0 bases and V 4 bases, and 4 bases lay outside the gene matches. The CDR3 region is CASSGGLAASTDTQYF. The CDR3 bases are TGCGCCAGCAGCGGGGGACTAGCGGCTAGCACAGATACGCAGTATTTT.

The chain links TRBV19 to TRBJ2-1; D might be TRBD1 (6 bases). Trimming stripped 0 bases from V and 8 bases from J, with 14 bases between. CDR3 size: 15 residues. Germline CDR1 LNHDA, CDR2 SQIVND (reference sequence). The CDR3 loop is CASSIDQTGLDEQFF. The CDR3 region has the DNA TGTGCCAGTAGTATAGATCAAACAGGGCTTGATGAGCAGTTCTTC.

This chain uses TRBV29-1 with TRBJ2-1; D is unclear. Trimming shortened V by 4 bases and J by 2 bases, and 12 bases separated the two germline ends. CDR1 SQVTM and CDR2 ANQGSEA come from the germline V gene. This CDR3 is 14 amino acids long. CDR3 in DNA: TGCAGCGTTGTCGGCGGCAAAACCTACAATGAGCAGTTCTTC. Protein: CSVVGGKTYNEQFF.

The chain has TRBV6-1 and TRBJ1-2, with a possible D match to TRBD1 (5 bases). The CDR3 has 14 amino acids. CDR1 MNHNS and CDR2 SASEGT come from the germline V gene. Trimming removed 10 bases from V and 0 bases from J, with 15 bases in between. The CDR3 here is CATATGAANYGYTF. The CDR3, as DNA: TGTGCCACCGCAACAGGCGCAGCTAACTATGGCTACACCTTC.

About this clone itself: The junction departs from the called germline gene at one end, perhaps through a read error. The rearrangement links TRBV28 to TRBJ1-1; D is undetermined. Germline loops: CDR1 MDHEN, CDR2 SYDVKM. There are 13 residues in the CDR3. CDR3 sequence (DNA): TGTGCCGGCAGTTTACTCCGAGCGGGTGAAGCTTTCTTT. Residues: CAGSLLRAGEAFF.

This clone was found once. This chain connects TRBV30 to TRBJ1-2, with D maybe TRBD1 (6 bases). The V gene's germline CDR1 is GTSNPN and CDR2 SVGIG (reference sequence). Trimming took 2 bases from V and 8 from J, leaving 21 bases between them. This CDR3 spans 15 amino acids. CDR3 in amino acids: CAWSTRSGATRGYTF. In DNA, the CDR3 is TGTGCCTGGAGTACGAGGTCAGGGGCCACGAGAGGCTACACCTTC.

Details on this clone: At the DNA level, this CDR3 is encoded by other sequences in the same sample as well. The chain recombines TRBV5-1 with TRBJ2-7, with TRBD1 matching over 9 bases. V was clipped by 4 bases and J by 0 bases; unmatched bases: 2. The CDR3 spans 14 residues. CDR1 is SGHRS, CDR2 YFSETQ, per germline. The CDR3 loop reads CASSPGQGSYEQYF. As DNA, the CDR3 is TGCGCCAGCAGCCCGGGACAGGGCTCCTACGAGCAGTACTTC.

The CDR3 DNA is TGTGCCAGCAGCCAAGATCTGCCTAGCGGGAGTTACGAGCAGTACTTC. Protein product: CASSQDLPSGSYEQYF. This chain connects TRBV4-2 to TRBJ2-7; 10 nucleotides agree with TRBD2. CDR1 is LGHNA, CDR2 YNFKEQ, per germline. The CDR3 extends over 16 amino acids. V trimming: 0 bases; J trimming: 4 bases; junction bases outside the gene matches: 6.

This rearrangement joins TRBV5-4 to TRBJ2-1; 7 bases agree with TRBD2. From germline, CDR1 is SGHNT and CDR2 YYREEE (reference sequence). After removal of 1 base from V and 7 bases from J, the junction contained 5 bases not matched to a gene. The CDR3 runs 14 residues. The CDR3 bases are TGTGCCAGCAGCTTGACTAGCGATCTGAATGAGCAGTTCTTC. It translates to CASSLTSDLNEQFF.

This chain joins TRBV30 and TRBJ2-7; D not resolved. The CDR3 is 10 amino acids. Germline lookup yields CDR1 GTSNPN and CDR2 SVGIG (reference sequence). Trimming left V 5 bases short and J 6 bases short, with 8 bases between. The CDR3 sequence: CAWLGPEQYF. CDR3 nucleotides: TGTGCCTGGCTAGGCCCCGAGCAGTACTTC.

The chain joins TRBV18 to TRBJ2-5; a weak D match, TRBD1 (5 bases). Trimming took 5 bases from V and 2 from J, leaving 9 bases between them. The CDR3 spans 13 residues. The germline V gene has CDR1 KGHSH and CDR2 LQKENI. DNA of the CDR3: TGTGCCAGCTCAGCGACAGTACAAGAGACCCAGTACTTC. Amino acid sequence: CASSATVQETQYF.

The chain recombines TRBV7-3 with TRBJ2-4, with a tentative D call TRBD2 (5 bases). This CDR3 region has 18 residues. CDR1 is SGHTA, CDR2 FQGTGA, per germline. Between the trimmed V and J ends, which lost 0 bases and 2 bases, there was a span of 17 bases. Here the CDR3 reads CASSLTSRGTESKNIQYF. CDR3 DNA sequence: TGTGCCAGCAGCTTAACGTCCCGGGGAACGGAGTCCAAAAACATTCAGTACTTC.

The CDR3 loop is CAISVQGGPYGYTF. CDR3 nucleotide sequence: TGTGCCATCAGTGTTCAGGGAGGTCCCTATGGCTACACCTTC. V and J are TRBV10-3 and TRBJ1-2; maybe TRBD1 (5 bases). The length of the CDR3 is 14 residues. Trimming pared 4 bases from V and 4 bases from J, leaving 13 bases between. Germline V gives CDR1 ENHRY, CDR2 SYGVKD.

The chain joins TRBV7-9 to TRBJ1-2; the D is unclear. Between the trimmed V and J ends, which lost 7 bases and 4 bases, there was a span of 10 bases. This CDR3 spans 12 amino acids. Germline-derived CDR1 and CDR2 are SEHNR and FQNEAQ (reference sequence). The CDR3 reads CASTGRGYGYTF. CDR3 DNA sequence: TGTGCCAGCACCGGTCGGGGCTATGGCTACACCTTC.

This rearrangement joins TRBV18 to TRBJ2-4; 8 positions match TRBD1. The V gene end was trimmed by 0 bases and the J gene end by 0 bases; junction bases not matched to a gene: 7. This CDR3 has 18 amino acids. Germline V gene sequence: CDR1 KGHSH, CDR2 LQKENI. CDR3 sequence reads: CASSPPPLGQAAKNIQYF. DNA for the CDR3: TGTGCCAGCTCACCACCACCTCTGGGACAGGCAGCCAAAAACATTCAGTACTTC.

The J gene is TRBJ2-2, the V gene TRBV11-2, with TRBD2 matching 7 bases. Germline V gives CDR1 SGHAT, CDR2 FQNNGV. Unmatched junction bases numbered 7, after V lost 2 bases and J lost 4 bases. The CDR3 is 16 amino acids. CDR3 loop: CASSLSQAGTTGELFF. DNA of the CDR3: TGTGCCAGCAGCTTAAGCCAAGCGGGGACCACCGGGGAGCTGTTTTTT.

The chain links TRBV9 to TRBJ2-1, with D perhaps matching TRBD1 (5 bases). This CDR3 comprises 13 residues. V shed 0 bases and J shed 9 bases, with 10 bases lying between them. Germline values: CDR1 SGDLS, CDR2 YYNGEE. For the CDR3, the DNA is TGTGCCAGCAGCGTAGCCGGACATGTTGAGCAGTTCTTC. This encodes CASSVAGHVEQFF.

This chain links TRBV28 with TRBJ1-2; 7 positions match TRBD1. V shed 1 base, J shed 7 bases, and the junction held 3 bases outside the gene matches. This CDR3 spans 13 amino acids. The germline V gene has CDR1 MDHEN and CDR2 SYDVKM. This chain's CDR3 is CASSLYRTGGYTF. The CDR3 nucleotides are TGTGCCAGCAGTTTATATAGGACAGGTGGCTACACCTTC.

About this clone itself: Other nucleotide sequences in the sample specify the same CDR3. The rearrangement uses TRBV19 and TRBJ2-1, with 16 bases lining up with TRBD2. There are 15 residues in the CDR3. CDR1 and CDR2 from the germline V gene are LNHDA and SQIVND (reference sequence). V gave up 5 bases and J gave up 8 bases; unmatched junction bases: 3. The CDR3 here is CASSSGTSGRDEQFF. The CDR3 nucleotides read TGTGCCAGTAGTTCCGGGACTAGCGGGAGGGATGAGCAGTTCTTC. Full variable domain (remainder filled in from reference TRBV19 and TRBJ2-1): DGGITQSPKYLFRKEGQNVTLSCEQNLNHDAMYWYRQDPGQGLRLIYYSQIVNDFQKGDIAEGYSVSREKKESFPLTVTSAQKNPTAFYLCASSSGTSGRDEQFFGPGTRLTVL.

With respect to this clone: At one end, the junction sequence differs from germline, possibly due to a read error. The rearrangement joins TRBV7-8 to TRBJ2-3; TRBD1 agrees at 8 bases. The CDR3 covers 15 residues. The germline V gene has CDR1 SGHVS and CDR2 FQNEAQ. Here the CDR3 reads CASSPSPGGTDTQYF. Written as DNA, the CDR3 is TGTGCCAGCAGCCCTTCCCCAGGGGGCACGGATACGCAGTATTTT.

The chain links TRBV5-1 to TRBJ1-2, with no clear D. The CDR3 is 12 residues long. With 0 bases removed from V and 6 bases from J, the gap between germline ends came to 6 bases. In germline, CDR1 is SGHRS, CDR2 YFSETQ. The CDR3 coding sequence is TGCGCCAGCAGCTTGGCCACAGATGGCTACACCTTC. Translated: CASSLATDGYTF.

This clone occurred once. The rearrangement links TRBV5-1 to TRBJ2-1; 10 bases agree with TRBD2. This CDR3 contains 16 residues. The V segment lost 4 bases and the J segment 3 bases; nucleotides outside the gene matches: 7. Germline V gene sequence: CDR1 SGHRS, CDR2 YFSETQ. CDR3 DNA sequence: TGCGCCAGCAGCGGCCGGACTAGCGGCTACTACAATGAGCAGTTCTTC. Translating gives CASSGRTSGYYNEQFF. Based on the CDR3 plus reference TRBV5-1 and TRBJ2-1, the full variable domain is KAGVTQTPRYLIKTRGQQVTLSCSPISGHRSVSWYQQTPGQGLQFLFEYFSETQRNKGNFPGRFSGRQFSNSRSEMNVSTLELGDSALYLCASSGRTSGYYNEQFFGPGTRLTVL.

This clone was detected only once. The chain links TRBV7-3 to TRBJ2-7; possibly TRBD1 for D (6 bases). The CDR3 runs 15 residues. V dropped 8 bases and J dropped 3 bases, with 20 bases sitting between them. CDR1 SGHTA and CDR2 FQGTGA come from the germline V gene. The CDR3 nucleotides read TGTGCCAGCCGCACCAGGGGAAGCGCGAACTACGAGCAGTACTTC. This gives the protein CASRTRGSANYEQYF. Full variable domain (outside the CDR3, taken from reference TRBV7-3 and TRBJ2-7): GAGVSQTPSNKVTEKGKYVELRCDPISGHTALYWYRQSLGQGPEFLIYFQGTGAADDSGLPNDRFFAVRPEGSVSTLKIQRTERGDSAVYLCASRTRGSANYEQYFGPGTRLTVT.